This is a list of T cell receptor beta chains from one sample in a study of shared clonotypes between healthy human individuals. The protocol was immunoSEQ multiplex PCR, while the TCRdb copy is restricted to in-frame clones and leaves out a portion. The sample has 950,000 to 1,100,000 clones; around 74% are singletons. The sequenced sample was memory CD4+ T cells sorted from blood. These receptors were obtained from a man between 18 and 35 years old in good health. The CDR3 runs from the conserved cysteine through the conserved F or W.

v_call	cdr3_length	j_call	cdr3_aa
TRBV5-1	13	TRBJ1-2	CASSLAQGNGYTF
TRBV7-9	19	TRBJ1-1	CASSLGPRGGQVWYTEAFF
TRBV15	16	TRBJ2-6	CATSRDSGTGGTVLTF
TRBV5-4	12	TRBJ2-4	CASSSDRNIQYF
TRBV2	16	TRBJ2-5	CASSEDSGMPGTSQYF
TRBV10-3	14	TRBJ2-5	CAISEGGTKETQYF
TRBV7-8	13	TRBJ2-5	CASSLRVQETQYF
TRBV30	14	TRBJ2-7	CAWRARGNSYEQYF
TRBV30	13	TRBJ2-7	CAWNRQGVYEQYF
TRBV11-2	15	TRBJ1-5	CASSLRFGGREPQHF
TRBV2	13	TRBJ1-5	CASAGQTDQPQHF
TRBV11-2	14	TRBJ2-7	CASSSGGLPYEQYF
TRBV5-1	13	TRBJ2-7	CASSLEGVNEQYF
TRBV28	15	TRBJ1-2	CASSLMGKASYGYTF
TRBV11-2	14	TRBJ2-7	CASSFQVSGYEQYF
TRBV7-9	13	TRBJ1-4	CASTPLRDEKLFF